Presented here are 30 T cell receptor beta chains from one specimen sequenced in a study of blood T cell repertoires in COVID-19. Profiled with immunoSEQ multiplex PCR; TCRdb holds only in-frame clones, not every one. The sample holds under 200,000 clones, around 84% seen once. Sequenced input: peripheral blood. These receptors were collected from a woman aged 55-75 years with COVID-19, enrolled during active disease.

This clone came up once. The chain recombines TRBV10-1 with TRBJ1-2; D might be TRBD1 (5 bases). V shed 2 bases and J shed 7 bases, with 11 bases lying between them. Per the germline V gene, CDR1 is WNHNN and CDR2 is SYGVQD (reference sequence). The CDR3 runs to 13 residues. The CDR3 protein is CASSEGAAGGYTF. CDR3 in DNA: TGCGCCAGCAGTGAGGGGGCAGCCGGTGGCTACACCTTC.

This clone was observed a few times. CDR3 loop: CASSFTGVGGSYEQYF. Written as DNA, the CDR3 is TGTGCCAGCAGCTTTACGGGAGTTGGCGGATCCTACGAGCAGTACTTC. The chain has TRBV11-2 and TRBJ2-7; maybe TRBD2 (6 bases). CDR1 is SGHAT, CDR2 FQNNGV, per germline. V lost 3 bases, J lost 1 base, and 16 bases lay in between. This CDR3 has 16 amino acids.

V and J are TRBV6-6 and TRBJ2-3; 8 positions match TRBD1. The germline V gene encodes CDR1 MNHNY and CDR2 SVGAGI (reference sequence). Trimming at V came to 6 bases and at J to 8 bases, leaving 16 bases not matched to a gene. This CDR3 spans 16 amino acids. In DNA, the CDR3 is TGTGCCAGCAGCGATCAACAGGGGGGAGGAGATAGTACGCAGTATTTT. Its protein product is CASSDQQGGGDSTQYF.

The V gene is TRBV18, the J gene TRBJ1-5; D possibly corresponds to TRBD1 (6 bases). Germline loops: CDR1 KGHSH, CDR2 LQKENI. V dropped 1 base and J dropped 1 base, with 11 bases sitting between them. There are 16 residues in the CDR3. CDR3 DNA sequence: TGTGCCAGCTCACCACTAGGCAGGGGCAGCAATCAGCCCCAGCATTTT. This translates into CASSPLGRGSNQPQHF.

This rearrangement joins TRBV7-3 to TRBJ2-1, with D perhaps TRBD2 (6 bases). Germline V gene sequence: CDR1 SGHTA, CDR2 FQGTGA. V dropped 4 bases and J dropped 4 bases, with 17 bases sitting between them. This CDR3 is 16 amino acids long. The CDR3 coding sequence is TGTGCCAGCAGCTCTCGACCGGGGGTACTATACAATGAGCAGTTCTTC. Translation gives CASSSRPGVLYNEQFF.

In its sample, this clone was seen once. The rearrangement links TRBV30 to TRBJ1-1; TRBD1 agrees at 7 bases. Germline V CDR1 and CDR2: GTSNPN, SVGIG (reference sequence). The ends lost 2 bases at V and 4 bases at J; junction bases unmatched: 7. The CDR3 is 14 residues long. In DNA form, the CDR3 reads TGTGCCTGGAGTTCCAGGGGGGTGGTCACTGAAGCTTTCTTT. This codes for CAWSSRGVVTEAFF.

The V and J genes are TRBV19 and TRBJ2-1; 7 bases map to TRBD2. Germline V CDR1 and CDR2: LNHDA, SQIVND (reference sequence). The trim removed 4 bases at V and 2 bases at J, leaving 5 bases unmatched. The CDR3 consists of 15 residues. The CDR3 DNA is TGTGCCAGTAGTACCGAGCGGGGTCCCTACAATGAGCAGTTCTTC. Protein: CASSTERGPYNEQFF.

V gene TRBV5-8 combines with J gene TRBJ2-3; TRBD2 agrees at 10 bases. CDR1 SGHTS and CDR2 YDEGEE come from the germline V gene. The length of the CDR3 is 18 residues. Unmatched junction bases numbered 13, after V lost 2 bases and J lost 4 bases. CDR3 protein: CASSFSLGLAGVADTQYF. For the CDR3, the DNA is TGTGCCAGCAGCTTTTCCCTGGGGCTAGCGGGAGTAGCAGATACGCAGTATTTT.

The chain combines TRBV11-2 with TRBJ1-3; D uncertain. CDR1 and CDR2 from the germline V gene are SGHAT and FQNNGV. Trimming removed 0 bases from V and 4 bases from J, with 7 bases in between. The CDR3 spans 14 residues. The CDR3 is CASSLDLVGNTIYF. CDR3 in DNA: TGTGCCAGCAGCTTAGATCTAGTAGGAAACACCATATATTTT.

CDR3 sequence reads: CASSQDSIYWASGTYEQYF. The CDR3 coding sequence is TGTGCCAGCAGCCAAGATTCGATTTATTGGGCTAGCGGAACCTACGAGCAGTACTTC. The chain uses TRBV14 and TRBJ2-7, with 7 positions matching TRBD2. The trim removed 0 bases at V and 2 bases at J, leaving 16 bases unmatched. There are 19 residues in the CDR3. Germline CDR1 and CDR2: SGHDN and FVKESK.

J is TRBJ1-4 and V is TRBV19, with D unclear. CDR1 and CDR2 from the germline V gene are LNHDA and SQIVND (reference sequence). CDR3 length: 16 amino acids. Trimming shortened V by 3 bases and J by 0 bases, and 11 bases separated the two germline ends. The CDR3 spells CASSIQSQSTNEKLFF. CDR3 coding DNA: TGTGCCAGTAGTATTCAGTCTCAATCAACTAATGAAAAACTGTTTTTT.

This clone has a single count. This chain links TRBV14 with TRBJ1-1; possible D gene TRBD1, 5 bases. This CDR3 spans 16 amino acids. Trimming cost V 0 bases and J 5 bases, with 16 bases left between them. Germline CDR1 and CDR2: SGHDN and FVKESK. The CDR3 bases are TGTGCCAGCAGCCAAGATCTAATCAGGGTAGGGACTGAAGCTTTCTTT. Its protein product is CASSQDLIRVGTEAFF.

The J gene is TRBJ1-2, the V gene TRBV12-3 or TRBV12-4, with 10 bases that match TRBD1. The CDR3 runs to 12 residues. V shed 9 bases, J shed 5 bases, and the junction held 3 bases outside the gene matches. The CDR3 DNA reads TGTGCCAGTAGGACAGGGGGATATGGCTACACCTTC. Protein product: CASRTGGYGYTF.

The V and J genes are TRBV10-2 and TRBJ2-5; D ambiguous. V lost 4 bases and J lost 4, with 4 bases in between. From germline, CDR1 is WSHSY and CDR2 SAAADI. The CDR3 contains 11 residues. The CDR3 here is CASSALETQYF. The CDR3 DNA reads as TGCGCCAGCAGTGCACTAGAGACCCAGTACTTC.

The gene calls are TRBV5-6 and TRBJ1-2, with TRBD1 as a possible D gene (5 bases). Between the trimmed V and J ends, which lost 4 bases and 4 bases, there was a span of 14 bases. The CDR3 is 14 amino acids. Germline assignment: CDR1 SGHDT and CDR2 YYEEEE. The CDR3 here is CASSPGGQGYGYTF. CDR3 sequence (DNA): TGTGCCAGCAGCCCGGGAGGCCAGGGCTATGGCTACACCTTC.

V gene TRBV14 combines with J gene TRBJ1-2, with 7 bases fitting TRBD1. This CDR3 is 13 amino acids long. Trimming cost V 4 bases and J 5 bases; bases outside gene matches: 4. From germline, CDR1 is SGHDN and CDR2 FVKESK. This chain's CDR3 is CASSPQGDYGYTF. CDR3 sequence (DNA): TGTGCCAGCAGCCCTCAGGGGGATTATGGCTACACCTTC.

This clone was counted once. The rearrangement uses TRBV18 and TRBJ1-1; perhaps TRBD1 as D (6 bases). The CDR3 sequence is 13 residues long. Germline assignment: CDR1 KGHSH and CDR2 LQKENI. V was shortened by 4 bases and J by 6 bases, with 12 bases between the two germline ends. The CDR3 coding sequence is TGTGCCAGCTCACAGCTTGAGGGGGCTGAAGCTTTCTTT. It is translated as CASSQLEGAEAFF.

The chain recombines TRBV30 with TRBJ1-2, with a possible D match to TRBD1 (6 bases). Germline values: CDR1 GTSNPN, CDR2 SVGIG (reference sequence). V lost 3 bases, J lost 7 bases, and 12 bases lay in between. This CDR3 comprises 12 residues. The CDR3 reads CAWRLRGIGYTF. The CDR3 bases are TGTGCCTGGAGGCTCAGGGGTATTGGCTACACCTTC.

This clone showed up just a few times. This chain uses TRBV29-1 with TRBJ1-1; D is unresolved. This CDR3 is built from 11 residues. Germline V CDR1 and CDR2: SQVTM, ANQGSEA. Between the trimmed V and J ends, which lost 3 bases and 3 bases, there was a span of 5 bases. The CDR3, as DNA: TGCAGCGTTGAGCGAGACACTGAAGCTTTCTTT. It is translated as CSVERDTEAFF.

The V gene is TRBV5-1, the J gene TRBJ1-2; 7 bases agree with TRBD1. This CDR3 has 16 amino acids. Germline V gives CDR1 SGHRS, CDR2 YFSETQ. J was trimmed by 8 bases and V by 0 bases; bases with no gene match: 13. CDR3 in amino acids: CASSLAVVTGTWGYTF. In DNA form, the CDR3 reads TGCGCCAGCAGCTTGGCGGTCGTGACAGGGACTTGGGGCTACACCTTC.

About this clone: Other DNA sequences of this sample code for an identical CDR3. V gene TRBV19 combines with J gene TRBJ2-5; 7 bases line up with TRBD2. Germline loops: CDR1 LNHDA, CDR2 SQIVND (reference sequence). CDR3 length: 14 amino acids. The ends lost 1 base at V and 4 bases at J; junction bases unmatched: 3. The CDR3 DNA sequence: TGTGCCAGTAGTATAGCGGGAGGAGGAGAGACCCAGTACTTC. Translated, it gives CASSIAGGGETQYF.

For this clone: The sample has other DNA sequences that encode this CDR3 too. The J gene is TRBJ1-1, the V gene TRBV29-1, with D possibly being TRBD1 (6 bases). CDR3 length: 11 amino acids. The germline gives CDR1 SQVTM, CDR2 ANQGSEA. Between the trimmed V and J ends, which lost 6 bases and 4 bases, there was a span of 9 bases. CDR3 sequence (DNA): TGCAGCGTGGACAGAGTCACTGAAGCTTTCTTT. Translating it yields CSVDRVTEAFF.

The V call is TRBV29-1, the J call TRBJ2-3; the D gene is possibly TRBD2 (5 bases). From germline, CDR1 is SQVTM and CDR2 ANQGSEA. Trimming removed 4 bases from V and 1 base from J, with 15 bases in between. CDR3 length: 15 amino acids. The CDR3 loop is CSVGRSGAGTDTQYF. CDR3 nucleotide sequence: TGCAGCGTTGGAAGGTCAGGAGCGGGCACAGATACGCAGTATTTT.

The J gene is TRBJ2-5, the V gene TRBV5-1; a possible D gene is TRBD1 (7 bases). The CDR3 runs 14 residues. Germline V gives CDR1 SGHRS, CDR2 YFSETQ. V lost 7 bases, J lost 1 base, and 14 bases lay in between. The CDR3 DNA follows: TGCGCCAGCCAAAGGCGGGACAGCCAAGAGACCCAGTACTTC. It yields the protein CASQRRDSQETQYF.

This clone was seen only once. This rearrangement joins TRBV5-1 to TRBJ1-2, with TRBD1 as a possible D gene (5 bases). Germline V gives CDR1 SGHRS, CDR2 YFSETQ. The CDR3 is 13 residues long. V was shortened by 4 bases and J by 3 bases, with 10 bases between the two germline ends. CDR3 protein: CASSPTADYGYTF. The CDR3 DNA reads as TGCGCCAGCAGCCCGACAGCTGACTATGGCTACACCTTC.

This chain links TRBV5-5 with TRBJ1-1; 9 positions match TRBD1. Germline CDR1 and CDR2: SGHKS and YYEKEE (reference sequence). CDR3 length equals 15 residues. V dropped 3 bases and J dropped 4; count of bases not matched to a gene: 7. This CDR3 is CASSSNTGGFTEAFF. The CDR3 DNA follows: TGTGCCAGCAGCTCGAACACAGGGGGCTTCACTGAAGCTTTCTTT.

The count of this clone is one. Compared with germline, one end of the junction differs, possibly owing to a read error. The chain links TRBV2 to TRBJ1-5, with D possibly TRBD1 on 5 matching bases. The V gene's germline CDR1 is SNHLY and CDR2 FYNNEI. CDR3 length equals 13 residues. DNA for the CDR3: TGTGCCAGCAGTGAGAATACGGTAGGACACGGAGATTTT. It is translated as CASSENTVGHGDF.

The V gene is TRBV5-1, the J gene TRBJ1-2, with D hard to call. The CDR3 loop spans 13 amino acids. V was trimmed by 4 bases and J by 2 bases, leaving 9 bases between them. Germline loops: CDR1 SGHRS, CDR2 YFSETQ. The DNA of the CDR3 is TGCGCCAGCAGCAGCACTATCAACTATGGCTACACCTTC. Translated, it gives CASSSTINYGYTF.

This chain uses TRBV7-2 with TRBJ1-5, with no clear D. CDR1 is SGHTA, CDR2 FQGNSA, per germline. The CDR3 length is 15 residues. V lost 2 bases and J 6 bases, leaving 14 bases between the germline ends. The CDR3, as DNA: TGTGCCAGCAGCTTAAGTACTCAGGCCAGTCAGCCCCAGCATTTT. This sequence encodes CASSLSTQASQPQHF.

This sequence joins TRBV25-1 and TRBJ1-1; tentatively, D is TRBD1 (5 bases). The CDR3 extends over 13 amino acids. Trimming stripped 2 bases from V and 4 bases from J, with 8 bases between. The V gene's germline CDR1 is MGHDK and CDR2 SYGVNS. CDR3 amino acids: CASSESGGTEAFF. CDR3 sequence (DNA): TGTGCCAGCAGTGAAAGCGGGGGCACTGAAGCTTTCTTT.